This TCR beta chain was captured by sequencing in a study of cytomegalovirus exposure and HLA in healthy donors. Clones were sequenced by immunoSEQ multiplex PCR, and TCRdb holds only the in-frame ones, with some missing. Among about 250,000 clones listed, roughly nine tenths were seen once. The CDR3 sequence is 14 residues long. Germline loops: CDR1 MNHEY, CDR2 SVGAGI. Trimming took 5 bases from V and 4 from J; bases not matched to a gene: 3. Source material: PBMCs. The genes are TRBV6-5 and TRBJ2-2; 8 positions agree with TRBD1. The sequence was obtained from a man aged 18-30 years in good health and CMV-seropositive. The CDR3 DNA sequence: TGTGCCAGCAGTCCAACAGGGGGCACCGGGGAGCTGTTTTTT. This gives the protein CASSPTGGTGELFF.